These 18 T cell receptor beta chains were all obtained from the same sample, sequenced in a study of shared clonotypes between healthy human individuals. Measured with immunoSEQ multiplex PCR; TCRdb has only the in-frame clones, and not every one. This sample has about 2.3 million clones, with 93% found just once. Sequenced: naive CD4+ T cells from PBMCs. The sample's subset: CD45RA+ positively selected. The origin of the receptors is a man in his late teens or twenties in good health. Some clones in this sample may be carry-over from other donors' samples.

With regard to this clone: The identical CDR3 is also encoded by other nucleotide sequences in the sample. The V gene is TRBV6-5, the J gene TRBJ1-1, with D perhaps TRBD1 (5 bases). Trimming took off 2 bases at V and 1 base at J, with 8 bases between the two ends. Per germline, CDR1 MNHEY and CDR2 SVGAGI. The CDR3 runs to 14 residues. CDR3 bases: TGTGCCAGCAGTTACAGGGGACCGAACACTGAAGCTTTCTTT. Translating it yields CASSYRGPNTEAFF.

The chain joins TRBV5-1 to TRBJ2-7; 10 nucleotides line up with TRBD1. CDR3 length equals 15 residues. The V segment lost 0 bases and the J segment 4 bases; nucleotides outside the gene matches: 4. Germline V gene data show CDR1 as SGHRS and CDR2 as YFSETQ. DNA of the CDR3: TGCGCCAGCAGCTTGGAGACAGGGGGCGCATACGAGCAGTACTTC. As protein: CASSLETGGAYEQYF.

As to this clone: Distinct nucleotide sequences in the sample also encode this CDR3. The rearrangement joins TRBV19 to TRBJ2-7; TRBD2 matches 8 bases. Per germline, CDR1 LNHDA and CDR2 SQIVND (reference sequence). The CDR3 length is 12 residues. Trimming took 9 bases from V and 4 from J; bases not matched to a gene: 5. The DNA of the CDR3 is TGTGCCAGCAGCGGGAGCCTATACGAGCAGTACTTC. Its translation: CASSGSLYEQYF.

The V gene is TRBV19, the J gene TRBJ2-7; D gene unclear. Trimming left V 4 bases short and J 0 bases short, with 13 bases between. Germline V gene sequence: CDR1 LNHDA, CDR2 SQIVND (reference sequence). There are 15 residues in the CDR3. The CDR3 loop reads CASSKQTPASYEQYF. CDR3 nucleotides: TGTGCCAGTAGTAAACAGACCCCAGCCTCCTACGAGCAGTACTTC.

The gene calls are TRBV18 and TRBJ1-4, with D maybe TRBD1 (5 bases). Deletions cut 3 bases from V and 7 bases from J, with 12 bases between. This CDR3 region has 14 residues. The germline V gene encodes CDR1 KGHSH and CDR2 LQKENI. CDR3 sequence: CASSPAGGIEKLFF. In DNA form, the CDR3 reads TGTGCCAGCTCACCGGCCGGGGGTATTGAAAAACTGTTTTTT. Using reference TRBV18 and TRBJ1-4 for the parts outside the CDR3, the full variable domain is NAGVMQNPRHLVRRRGQEARLRCSPMKGHSHVYWYRQLPEEGLKFMVYLQKENIIDESGMPKERFSAEFPKEGPSILRIQQVVRGDSAAYFCASSPAGGIEKLFFGSGTQLSVL.

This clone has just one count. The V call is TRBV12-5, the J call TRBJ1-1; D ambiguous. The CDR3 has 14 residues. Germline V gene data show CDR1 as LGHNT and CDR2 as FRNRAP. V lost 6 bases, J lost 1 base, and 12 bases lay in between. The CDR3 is CASGEHLGNTEAFF. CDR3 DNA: TGTGCTAGTGGGGAACACCTGGGGAACACTGAAGCTTTCTTT.

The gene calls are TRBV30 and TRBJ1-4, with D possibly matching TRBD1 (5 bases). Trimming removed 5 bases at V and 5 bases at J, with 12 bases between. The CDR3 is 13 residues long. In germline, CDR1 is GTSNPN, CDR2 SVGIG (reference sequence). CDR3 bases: TGTGCCTGGGGGGGGGTAGTAAATGAAAAACTGTTTTTT. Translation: CAWGGVVNEKLFF.

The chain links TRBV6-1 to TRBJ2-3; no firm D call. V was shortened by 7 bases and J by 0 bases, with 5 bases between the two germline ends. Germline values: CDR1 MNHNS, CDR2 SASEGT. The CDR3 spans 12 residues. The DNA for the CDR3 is TGTGCCAGCAAACCTAGCACAGATACGCAGTATTTT. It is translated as CASKPSTDTQYF.

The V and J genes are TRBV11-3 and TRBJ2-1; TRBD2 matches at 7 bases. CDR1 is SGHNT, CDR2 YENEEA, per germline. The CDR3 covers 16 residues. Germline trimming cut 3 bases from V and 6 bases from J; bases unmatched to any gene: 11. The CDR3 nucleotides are TGTGCCAGCAGCTTGGGTCGTCTAGCGGAGTTCAATGAGCAGTTCTTC. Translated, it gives CASSLGRLAEFNEQFF.

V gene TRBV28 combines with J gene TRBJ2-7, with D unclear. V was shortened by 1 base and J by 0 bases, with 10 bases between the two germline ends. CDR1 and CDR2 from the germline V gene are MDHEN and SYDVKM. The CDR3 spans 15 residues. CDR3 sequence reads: CASSLFGDLSYEQYF. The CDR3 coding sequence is TGTGCCAGCAGTTTATTTGGGGATCTCTCCTACGAGCAGTACTTC. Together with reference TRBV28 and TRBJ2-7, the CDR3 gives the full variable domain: DVKVTQSSRYLVKRTGEKVFLECVQDMDHENMFWYRQDPGLGLRLIYFSYDVKMKEKGDIPEGYSVSREKKERFSLILESASTNQTSMYLCASSLFGDLSYEQYFGPGTRLTVT.

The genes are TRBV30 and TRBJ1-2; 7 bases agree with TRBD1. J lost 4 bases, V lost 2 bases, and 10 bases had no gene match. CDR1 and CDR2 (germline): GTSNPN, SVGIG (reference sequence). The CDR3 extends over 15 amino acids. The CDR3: CAWSTTSGTAYGYTF. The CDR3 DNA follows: TGTGCCTGGAGTACTACCTCCGGGACAGCCTATGGCTACACCTTC.

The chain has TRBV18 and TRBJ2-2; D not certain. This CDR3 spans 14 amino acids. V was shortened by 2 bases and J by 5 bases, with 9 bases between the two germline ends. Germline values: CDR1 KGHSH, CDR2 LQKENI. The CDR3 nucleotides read TGTGCCAGCTCACCAGCGTCCGTTACCGGGGAGCTGTTTTTT. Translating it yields CASSPASVTGELFF.

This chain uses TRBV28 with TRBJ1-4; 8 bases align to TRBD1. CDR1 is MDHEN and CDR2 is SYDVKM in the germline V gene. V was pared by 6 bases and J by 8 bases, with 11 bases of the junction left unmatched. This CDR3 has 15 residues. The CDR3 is CASSPAGGAREKLFF. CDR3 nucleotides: TGTGCCAGCAGCCCCGCAGGGGGCGCTCGGGAAAAACTGTTTTTT.

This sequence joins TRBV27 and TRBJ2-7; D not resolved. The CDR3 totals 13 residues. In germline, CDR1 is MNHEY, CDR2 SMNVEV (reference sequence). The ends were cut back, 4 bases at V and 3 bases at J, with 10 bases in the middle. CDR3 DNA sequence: TGTGCCAGCAGTTGGGCCTATGGCTACGAGCAGTACTTC. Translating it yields CASSWAYGYEQYF.

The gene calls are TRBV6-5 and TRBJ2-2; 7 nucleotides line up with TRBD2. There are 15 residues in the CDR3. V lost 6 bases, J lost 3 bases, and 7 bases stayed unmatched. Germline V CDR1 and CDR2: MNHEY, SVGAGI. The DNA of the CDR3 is TGTGCCAGCAGCCCGGGAGGAGTCGACACCGGGGAGCTGTTTTTT. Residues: CASSPGGVDTGELFF.

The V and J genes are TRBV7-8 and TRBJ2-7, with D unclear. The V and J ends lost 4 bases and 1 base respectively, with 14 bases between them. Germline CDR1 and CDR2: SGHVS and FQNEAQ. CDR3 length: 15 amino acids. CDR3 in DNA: TGTGCCAGCAGCTCAGGACGGCAGAGGTCCTACGAGCAGTACTTC. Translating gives CASSSGRQRSYEQYF.

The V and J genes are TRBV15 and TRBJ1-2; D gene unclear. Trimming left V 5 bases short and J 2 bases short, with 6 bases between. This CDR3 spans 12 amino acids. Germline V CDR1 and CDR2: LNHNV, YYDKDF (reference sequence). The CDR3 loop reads CATSHLNYGYTF. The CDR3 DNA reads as TGTGCCACCAGCCACCTGAACTATGGCTACACCTTC.

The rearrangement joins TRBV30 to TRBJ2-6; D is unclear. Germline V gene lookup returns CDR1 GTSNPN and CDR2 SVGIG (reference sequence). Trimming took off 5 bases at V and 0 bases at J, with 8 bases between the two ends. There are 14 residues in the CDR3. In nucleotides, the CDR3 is TGTGCCTGGGCCCAGGACTCTGGGGCCAACGTCCTGACTTTC. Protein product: CAWAQDSGANVLTF.